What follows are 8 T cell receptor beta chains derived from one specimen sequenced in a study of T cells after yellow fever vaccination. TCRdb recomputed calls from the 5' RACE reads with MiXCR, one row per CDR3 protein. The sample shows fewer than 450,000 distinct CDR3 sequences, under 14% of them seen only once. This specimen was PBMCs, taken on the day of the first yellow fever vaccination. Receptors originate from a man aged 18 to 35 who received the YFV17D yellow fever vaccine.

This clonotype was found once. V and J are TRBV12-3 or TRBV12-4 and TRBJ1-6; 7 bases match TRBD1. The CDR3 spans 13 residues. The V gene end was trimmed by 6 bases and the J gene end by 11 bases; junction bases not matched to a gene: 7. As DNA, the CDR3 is TGTGCCAGCAGCTCCAGACAGGGAGCACCCCTCCACTTT. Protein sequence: CASSSRQGAPLHF.

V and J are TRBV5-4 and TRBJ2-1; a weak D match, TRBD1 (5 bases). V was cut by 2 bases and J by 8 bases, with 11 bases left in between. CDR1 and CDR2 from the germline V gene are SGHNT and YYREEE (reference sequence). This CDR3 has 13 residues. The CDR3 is CASSFQGSDEQFF. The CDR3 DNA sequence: TGTGCCAGCAGCTTTCAGGGCTCCGATGAGCAGTTCTTC.

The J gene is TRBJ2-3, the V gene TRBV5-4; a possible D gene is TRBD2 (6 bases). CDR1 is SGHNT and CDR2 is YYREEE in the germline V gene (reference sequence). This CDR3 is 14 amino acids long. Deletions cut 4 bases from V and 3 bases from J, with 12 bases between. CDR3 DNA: TGTGCCAGCAGCCCGGGGGAGCGAACAGATACGCAGTATTTT. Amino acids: CASSPGERTDTQYF.

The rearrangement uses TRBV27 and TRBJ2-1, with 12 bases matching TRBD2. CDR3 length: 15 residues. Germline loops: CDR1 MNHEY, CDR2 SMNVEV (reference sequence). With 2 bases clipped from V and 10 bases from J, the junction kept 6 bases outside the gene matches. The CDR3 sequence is CASSLGPGLAGEQFF. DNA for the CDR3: TGTGCCAGCAGTTTAGGGCCCGGACTAGCGGGGGAGCAGTTCTTC.

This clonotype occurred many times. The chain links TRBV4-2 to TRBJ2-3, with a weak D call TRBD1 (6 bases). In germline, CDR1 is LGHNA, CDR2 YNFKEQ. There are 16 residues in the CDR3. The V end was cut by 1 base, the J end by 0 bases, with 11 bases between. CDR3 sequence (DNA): TGTGCCAGCAGCCAAGGTGACAGGCCCAGCACAGATACGCAGTATTTT. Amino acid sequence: CASSQGDRPSTDTQYF.

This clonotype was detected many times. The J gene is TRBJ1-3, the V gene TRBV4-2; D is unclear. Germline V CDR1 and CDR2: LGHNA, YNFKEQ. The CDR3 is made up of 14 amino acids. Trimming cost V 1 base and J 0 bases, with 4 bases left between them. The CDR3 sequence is CASSQGDSGNTIYF. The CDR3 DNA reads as TGTGCCAGCAGCCAAGGGGACTCTGGAAACACCATATATTTT.

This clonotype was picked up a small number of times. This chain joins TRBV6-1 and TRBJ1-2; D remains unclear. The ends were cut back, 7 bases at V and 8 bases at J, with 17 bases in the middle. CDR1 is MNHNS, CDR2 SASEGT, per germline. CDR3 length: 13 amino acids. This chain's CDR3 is CASTQRVAKGYTF. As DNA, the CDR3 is TGTGCCAGCACCCAAAGGGTGGCAAAGGGCTACACCTTC.

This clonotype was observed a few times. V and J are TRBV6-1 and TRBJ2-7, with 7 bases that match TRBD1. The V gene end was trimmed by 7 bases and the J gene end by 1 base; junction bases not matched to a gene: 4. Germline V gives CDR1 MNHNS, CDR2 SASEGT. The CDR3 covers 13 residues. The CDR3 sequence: CASNPDRSYEQYF. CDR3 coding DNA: TGTGCCAGCAACCCGGACAGGTCCTACGAGCAGTACTTC.